These 30 T cell receptor beta chains were all obtained from the same sample, sequenced in a study of control samples from healthy donors and cancer patients. Profiling relied on immunoSEQ multiplex PCR, and the TCRdb table lists in-frame clones only, not all of them. The sample has 150,000 to 200,000 clones, about 91% seen once. The sample was blood. The receptor source for this set is a woman aged 35 to 49 in good health.

The CDR3 loop is CASSQDQLNEQFF. The CDR3 coding sequence is TGTGCCAGCAGCCAAGATCAGCTCAATGAGCAGTTCTTC. The V and J genes are TRBV14 and TRBJ2-1; D unclear. The CDR3 consists of 13 residues. CDR1 is SGHDN, CDR2 FVKESK, per germline. V lost 0 bases and J lost 6, with 6 bases in between.

This chain uses TRBV2 with TRBJ2-2; D ambiguous. CDR1 is SNHLY and CDR2 is FYNNEI in the germline V gene. The V end was cut by 6 bases, the J end by 3 bases, with 5 bases between. This CDR3 contains 12 residues. The CDR3 protein is CASRTYTGELFF. In nucleotides, the CDR3 is TGTGCCAGCAGGACTTACACCGGGGAGCTGTTTTTT.

The CDR3 bases are TGTGCCAGCAGTTCACAGGAGTTAACTGAAGCTTTCTTT. Amino acid sequence: CASSSQELTEAFF. The V and J genes are TRBV6-5 and TRBJ1-1; D is perhaps TRBD1 (5 bases). Germline CDR1 is MNHEY and CDR2 is SVGAGI. The CDR3 is 13 amino acids. V was pared by 4 bases and J by 5 bases, with 11 bases between.

J is TRBJ1-2 and V is TRBV10-3, with D unclear. V lost 3 bases, J lost 2 bases, and 10 bases lay in between. The CDR3 has 14 amino acids. Germline CDR1 and CDR2: ENHRY and SYGVKD. The CDR3: CAISDSRGNYGYTF. DNA for the CDR3: TGTGCCATCAGTGACTCCCGAGGGAACTATGGCTACACCTTC.

This clone was recorded only once. This CDR3 reads CASTGDLNTEAFF. For the CDR3, the DNA is TGTGCCAGCACCGGGGACCTGAACACTGAAGCTTTCTTT. V gene TRBV6-5 combines with J gene TRBJ1-1; D possibly corresponds to TRBD1 (5 bases). CDR1 and CDR2 (germline): MNHEY, SVGAGI. V was pared by 7 bases and J by 0 bases, with 9 bases between. There are 13 residues in the CDR3.

The chain has TRBV3-1 (or the pseudogene TRBV3-2) and TRBJ2-7, with D perhaps TRBD2 (5 bases). The CDR3 spans 15 residues. V was trimmed by 0 bases and J by 3 bases, leaving 12 bases between them. CDR1 and CDR2 (germline): LGHDT, YNNKEL (reference sequence). As DNA, the CDR3 is TGTGCCAGCAGCCAAGATCCCGGGGTTGGCTACGAGCAGTACTTC. It encodes CASSQDPGVGYEQYF.

This sequence joins TRBV7-8 and TRBJ2-2, with D unresolved. The ends were cut back, 4 bases at V and 0 bases at J, with 12 bases in the middle. The CDR3 has 16 amino acids. Looked up from germline, CDR1 is SGHVS and CDR2 is FQNEAQ. The CDR3 DNA reads as TGTGCCAGCAGCTCCCAGTTATTAGCGAACACCGGGGAGCTGTTTTTT. Amino acid sequence: CASSSQLLANTGELFF.

The chain carries TRBV6-5 and TRBJ2-3; 7 nucleotides align to TRBD1. The V segment lost 5 bases and the J segment 6 bases; nucleotides outside the gene matches: 11. Germline V gene lookup returns CDR1 MNHEY and CDR2 SVGAGI. CDR3 size: 15 residues. Written as DNA, the CDR3 is TGTGCCAGCAGTCCAGGACAGGTCCGGTCCGATACGCAGTATTTT. This codes for CASSPGQVRSDTQYF.

V gene TRBV6-5 combines with J gene TRBJ1-5, with D tentatively TRBD1 (5 bases). From germline, CDR1 is MNHEY and CDR2 SVGAGI. The CDR3 consists of 14 residues. Deletions cut 3 bases from V and 7 bases from J, with 13 bases between. CDR3 loop: CASSYRQFGQPQHF. CDR3 sequence (DNA): TGTGCCAGCAGTTATCGACAGTTTGGACAGCCCCAGCATTTT.

The gene calls are TRBV5-1 and TRBJ1-5, with D possibly TRBD1 on 5 matching bases. The CDR3 runs to 15 residues. In germline, CDR1 is SGHRS, CDR2 YFSETQ. Trimming left V 1 base short and J 5 bases short, with 13 bases between. Here the CDR3 DNA reads TGCGCCAGCAGCTTGAAGGCAGGGTCAGATCAGCCCCAGCATTTT. This translates into CASSLKAGSDQPQHF.

This clone was seen just once. CDR3 sequence reads: CAIFGAGSNYGYTF. CDR3 DNA: TGTGCCATCTTCGGAGCAGGGTCTAACTATGGCTACACCTTC. J is TRBJ1-2 and V is TRBV10-3; weak D call: TRBD1 (5 bases). The CDR3 has 14 residues. The V gene's germline CDR1 is ENHRY and CDR2 SYGVKD. Trimming removed 8 bases at V and 0 bases at J, with 13 bases between.

The chain employs TRBV19 and TRBJ1-1, with D hard to call. Trimming cost V 5 bases and J 0 bases, with 7 bases left between them. The CDR3 runs to 13 residues. Per the germline V gene, CDR1 is LNHDA and CDR2 is SQIVND (reference sequence). The CDR3 is CASSATLNTEAFF. The CDR3 region has the DNA TGTGCCAGTAGTGCGACATTGAACACTGAAGCTTTCTTT.

This chain links TRBV6-5 with TRBJ1-1, with a tentative D call TRBD1 (6 bases). The CDR3 totals 12 residues. V was trimmed by 8 bases and J by 2 bases, leaving 9 bases between them. Germline V gives CDR1 MNHEY, CDR2 SVGAGI. CDR3 sequence: CASEDRNTEAFF. The CDR3 DNA sequence: TGTGCCAGCGAGGACAGAAACACTGAAGCTTTCTTT.

About this clone: Mismatch with germline at one junction end may stem from a read error. The CDR3 coding sequence is TGTGCCAGCAGCCAAGTAGGCAGCCCAACAAAATTC. The encoded protein is CASSQVGSPTKF. The rearrangement links TRBV3-1 (or the pseudogene TRBV3-2) to TRBJ2-7; D remains ambiguous. CDR3 length equals 12 residues. Germline values: CDR1 LGHDT, CDR2 YNNKEL (reference sequence).

The count of this clone is one. The chain joins TRBV19 to TRBJ2-5; possibly TRBD1 or TRBD2 for D (5 bases each). The CDR3 extends over 14 amino acids. Germline V CDR1 and CDR2: LNHDA, SQIVND (reference sequence). Trimming removed 5 bases at V and 4 bases at J, with 14 bases between. This CDR3 is CASSYTGPRETQYF. CDR3 DNA sequence: TGTGCCAGTAGTTACACGGGGCCCAGAGAGACCCAGTACTTC.

The chain links TRBV2 to TRBJ1-1; D ambiguous. V lost 7 bases to trimming and J lost 4 bases, with 16 bases between them. Germline CDR1 and CDR2: SNHLY and FYNNEI. This CDR3 comprises 14 residues. CDR3 DNA sequence: TGTGCCAGCAAGGTCGGAGGACTTGGCACTGAAGCTTTCTTT. Translated, it gives CASKVGGLGTEAFF.

The chain links TRBV2 to TRBJ2-7; D is unresolved. The ends were cut back, 5 bases at V and 0 bases at J, with 8 bases in the middle. The CDR3 extends over 13 amino acids. Per germline, CDR1 SNHLY and CDR2 FYNNEI. CDR3 loop: CASSLPSSYEQYF. The CDR3 DNA sequence: TGTGCCAGCAGTCTACCTAGCTCCTACGAGCAGTACTTC. The whole variable domain, remainder taken from reference TRBV2 and TRBJ2-7, is EPEVTQTPSHQVTQMGQEVILRCVPISNHLYFYWYRQILGQKVEFLVSFYNNEISEKSEIFDDQFSVERPDGSNFTLKIRSTKLEDSAMYFCASSLPSSYEQYFGPGTRLTVT.

The chain uses TRBV25-1 and TRBJ1-1; D is uncertain. Germline values: CDR1 MGHDK, CDR2 SYGVNS. This CDR3 has 14 amino acids. V was trimmed by 1 base and J by 3 bases, leaving 9 bases between them. The CDR3 coding sequence is TGTGCCAGCAGTGAATGGGGAAAAGACACTGAAGCTTTCTTT. Translated: CASSEWGKDTEAFF.

J is TRBJ2-5 and V is TRBV5-5, with D maybe TRBD1 (5 bases). Deletions cut 3 bases from V and 5 bases from J, with 14 bases between. The CDR3 loop spans 14 amino acids. Germline CDR1 is SGHKS and CDR2 is YYEKEE (reference sequence). The CDR3 spells CASSSDVGAETQYF. The CDR3 DNA is TGTGCCAGCAGCTCAGACGTTGGGGCGGAGACCCAGTACTTC.

The rearrangement joins TRBV27 to TRBJ1-6; TRBD1 matches 7 bases. Trimming cost V 6 bases and J 8 bases; bases outside gene matches: 7. Germline CDR1 MNHEY, CDR2 SMNVEV (reference sequence). This CDR3 is built from 14 residues. CDR3 in amino acids: CASSLRGEYSPLHF. CDR3 sequence (DNA): TGTGCCAGCAGCCTCAGGGGGGAGTATTCACCCCTCCACTTT.

The V gene is TRBV7-7, the J gene TRBJ2-1; 8 bases align to TRBD1. The junction had 12 bases not matched to a gene; V was cut back by 5 bases and J by 6 bases. The CDR3 runs to 16 residues. Germline lookup yields CDR1 SSHAT and CDR2 FNYEAQ (reference sequence). The DNA of the CDR3 is TGTGCCAGCAGCCCTGGGGTCGGACAGGGCCCCAATGAGCAGTTCTTC. Amino acid sequence: CASSPGVGQGPNEQFF.

About this clone itself: Its ends do not fully match the called genes, so a read error is possible. The chain couples TRBV2 to TRBJ1-5; a weak D match, TRBD1 (6 bases). Germline V gene data show CDR1 as SNHLY and CDR2 as FYNNEI. CDR3 length equals 12 residues. CDR3 in amino acids: CASSISPGQMNF. The CDR3 DNA sequence: TGTGCCAGCAGTATTTCACCGGGACAAATGAATTTT.

The chain carries TRBV6-5 and TRBJ1-1, with D hard to call. The V end was cut by 0 bases, the J end by 0 bases, with 8 bases between. Germline CDR1 reads MNHEY; CDR2 reads SVGAGI. The CDR3 covers 15 residues. CDR3 amino acids: CASSYSPDMNTEAFF. Here the CDR3 DNA reads TGTGCCAGCAGTTACTCTCCCGACATGAACACTGAAGCTTTCTTT.

The CDR3 region has the DNA TGTGCCAGTAGTAGTCTCGGGACAGGGAAAGAGACCCAGTACTTC. This sequence encodes CASSSLGTGKETQYF. V usage is TRBV19 and J usage is TRBJ2-5; the match to TRBD1 covers 9 bases. Germline V CDR1 and CDR2: LNHDA, SQIVND (reference sequence). Losses at the gene ends were 4 bases for V and 3 bases for J; bases not matched to a gene: 6. This CDR3 has 15 amino acids.

There are a few counts of this clone. This rearrangement joins TRBV29-1 to TRBJ1-2; D may be TRBD1 (5 bases). Trimming removed 3 bases at V and 6 bases at J, with 14 bases between. Looked up from germline, CDR1 is SQVTM and CDR2 is ANQGSEA. There are 13 residues in the CDR3. The CDR3 DNA reads as TGCAGCGTTGAGGCGCGGGAGGGGAATGGCTACACCTTC. Protein product: CSVEAREGNGYTF.

This clone has a handful of counts. The chain joins TRBV5-1 to TRBJ2-3, with D tentatively TRBD2 (7 bases). CDR3 length: 18 amino acids. Germline CDR1 SGHRS, CDR2 YFSETQ. Between the trimmed V and J ends, which lost 0 bases and 0 bases, there was a span of 17 bases. The CDR3 bases are TGCGCCAGCAGCTTGGTTGTAGGGGGGGTGACTAGCACAGATACGCAGTATTTT. Protein: CASSLVVGGVTSTDTQYF.

The rearrangement uses TRBV2 and TRBJ2-3; a possible D gene is TRBD2 (6 bases). The germline V and J ends were trimmed by 4 bases and 2 bases, with 19 bases remaining between them. The CDR3 is made up of 17 amino acids. Germline values: CDR1 SNHLY, CDR2 FYNNEI. The CDR3 coding sequence is TGTGCCAGCAGTGCGTCCCCACTGCGGGGAATCACAGATACGCAGTATTTT. Amino acids: CASSASPLRGITDTQYF.

J is TRBJ2-7 and V is TRBV28; TRBD1 is a possible D gene (5 bases). Germline CDR1 reads MDHEN; CDR2 reads SYDVKM. The ends were cut back, 4 bases at V and 6 bases at J, with 10 bases in the middle. The length of the CDR3 is 12 residues. The CDR3 is CASSWHGAEQYF. The CDR3 DNA sequence: TGTGCCAGCAGTTGGCATGGGGCCGAGCAGTACTTC.

This clone was seen only once. The rearrangement joins TRBV19 to TRBJ2-5; tentative D call: TRBD2 (6 bases). Trimming removed 2 bases from V and 0 bases from J, with 7 bases in between. This CDR3 is 14 amino acids long. Looked up from germline, CDR1 is LNHDA and CDR2 is SQIVND (reference sequence). This CDR3 is CASSITSHQETQYF. The CDR3 DNA reads TGTGCCAGTAGTATAACTAGCCACCAAGAGACCCAGTACTTC.

This chain uses TRBV5-1 with TRBJ2-1; 7 bases are a match to TRBD1. Germline trimming cut 0 bases from V and 0 bases from J; bases unmatched to any gene: 3. Germline V gene data show CDR1 as SGHRS and CDR2 as YFSETQ. The CDR3 loop spans 16 amino acids. CDR3 sequence: CASSLGGGGSYNEQFF. As DNA, the CDR3 is TGCGCCAGCAGCTTGGGAGGGGGCGGCTCCTACAATGAGCAGTTCTTC.